This T cell receptor (beta chain) was recorded in a study of CD4 T cells in relation to SARS-CoV-2 and coronaviruses. Study outcomes and limitations: This crossreactivity analysis covered spike protein alone, no other viral proteins. Crossreactive clones expanded significantly less to SARS-CoV-2 than monoreactive clones. Samples before the pandemic and after infection were not matched within any donor.

Before the COVID-19 pandemic, during about 2010-2018, CD4+ T cells were taken from unexposed donors. CD4 enrichment then naive enrichment separated naive from memory CD4+ cells. Germline V CDR1 and CDR2: MNHNS, SASEGT. Trimming stripped 0 bases from V and 9 bases from J, with 15 bases between. The CDR3 has 14 amino acids. A note on this clone: Its antigen is still unknown.

Assay used: immunoSEQ multiplex PCR; TCRdb lists only in-frame clones, some missing. The repertoire includes roughly 57,000 clones, more than 80% of them detected once, and approximately 1.4% sits in the top ten. The source material was memory CD4+ T cells from PBMCs. This TCR was recovered from a human donor in good health. The chain combines TRBV6-1 with TRBJ2-7; D is possibly TRBD1 (6 bases). The CDR3 DNA reads as TGTGCCAGCAGTGAAGCGAGTAGGGGCAGGGGGCAGTACTTC. This sequence encodes CASSEASRGRGQYF.